One TCR beta chain is described in this entry. This sample is drawn from a study of blood T cell repertoires in COVID-19. Whole-study context: Samples of COVID-19 (acute and convalescent) were obtained from the United States, Italy and Spain.

Assay: immunoSEQ multiplex PCR; the TCRdb copy retains only in-frame clones and omits some. The sample records about 51,000 clones, roughly 84% being singletons. With 2 bases removed from V and 0 bases from J, the gap between germline ends came to 8 bases. Per germline, CDR1 LGHDT and CDR2 YNNKEL (reference sequence). The CDR3 runs to 15 residues. The sequenced material came from peripheral blood. This rearrangement joins TRBV3-1 (or the pseudogene TRBV3-2) to TRBJ1-5; D is unclear. This receptor was taken from an elderly man with active COVID-19. CDR3 loop: CASSQIPGSNQPQHF. The CDR3 bases are TGTGCCAGCAGCCAAATCCCCGGTAGCAATCAGCCCCAGCATTTT.